This is a list of T cell receptor beta chains from one sample in a study of CD8 T cells in Susac syndrome. MiXCR was run by TCRdb on the immunoSEQ multiplex PCR reads, yielding one entry per CDR3 protein. The sample holds 65,000 to 75,000 distinct CDR3 sequences, 85% to 95% seen once. Specimen: CD8+ T cells from PBMCs. The source of these receptors is a human donor in good health. The CDR3 runs from the conserved cysteine through the conserved F or W. D genes are given only for firm matches. Clone size is shown for a subset of rows, as once, few, many or a class of expanded clone.

TRBV9	TRBJ2-5	TRBD2	-	CASSPGLAGVQETQYF	TGTGCCAGCAGCCCCGGACTAGCGGGGGTTCAAGAGACCCAGTACTTC
TRBV14	TRBJ2-3	-	-	CASSQGRTDTQYF	TGTGCCAGCAGCCAGGGCCGCACAGATACGCAGTATTTT
TRBV4-2	TRBJ1-1	-	-	CASSQVMGSNTEAFF	TGTGCCAGCAGCCAAGTCATGGGCTCGAACACTGAAGCTTTCTTT
TRBV3-1	TRBJ2-1	-	-	CASGDWNEQFF	TGTGCCAGCGGGGACTGGAATGAGCAGTTCTTC
TRBV6-1	TRBJ1-1	TRBD1	few	CASRGLEGQFTEAFF	TGTGCCAGCAGAGGGTTAGAGGGACAGTTCACTGAAGCTTTCTTT
TRBV4-1	TRBJ2-7	-	-	CASSQAGQELGGEQYF	TGCGCCAGCAGCCAAGCTGGCCAAGAGTTGGGAGGCGAGCAGTACTTC
TRBV7-3	TRBJ2-3	-	-	CASSSQGSTQYF	TGTGCCAGCAGCTCACAGGGAAGTACGCAGTATTTT
TRBV4-3	TRBJ1-1	-	-	CASRHLEGTEAFF	TGCGCCAGCCGCCACCTCGAAGGCACTGAAGCTTTCTTT
TRBV4-1	TRBJ2-5	-	-	CASSLPRAGMEETQYF	TGCGCCAGCAGCCTCCCTCGGGCCGGGATGGAGGAGACCCAGTACTTC
TRBV23-1	TRBJ1-1	-	-	CASSQSETEAFF	TGCGCCAGCAGTCAATCTGAAACTGAAGCTTTCTTT
TRBV27	TRBJ2-1	TRBD2	-	CASSLLAGGPSAYNEQFF	TGTGCCAGCAGTTTACTAGCGGGGGGGCCCTCGGCCTACAATGAGCAGTTCTTC
TRBV4-1	TRBJ1-2	-	once	CASSQGHGGNYGYTF	TGCGCCAGCAGCCAGGGTCATGGGGGCAACTATGGCTACACCTTC
TRBV5-4	TRBJ2-1	TRBD1	-	CASSPDRDRVVYEQFF	TGTGCCAGCAGCCCGGACAGGGACCGGGTCGTCTATGAGCAGTTCTTC
TRBV23-1	TRBJ1-2	-	-	CASSQGKVGGESNYGYTF	TGCGCCAGCAGTCAAGGAAAGGTCGGCGGGGAATCTAACTATGGCTACACCTTC
TRBV19	TRBJ2-5	TRBD2	-	CASSERGLETQYF	TGTGCCAGTAGCGAGCGGGGGTTGGAGACCCAGTACTTC
TRBV20-1	TRBJ2-7	-	-	CSALGQPEQYF	TGCAGTGCTTTGGGACAACCCGAGCAGTACTTC
TRBV24-1	TRBJ2-1	-	-	CATSGAAARAVDEQFF	TGTGCCACCAGTGGCGCCGCGGCACGGGCGGTAGATGAGCAGTTCTTC
TRBV24-1	TRBJ2-2	-	once	CATSDWGEGELFF	TGTGCCACCAGTGATTGGGGCGAAGGGGAGCTGTTTTTT
TRBV7-9	TRBJ1-6	-	-	CASLAALGSPLHF	TGTGCCAGCCTGGCTGCCTTGGGGTCACCCCTCCACTTT
TRBV6-5	TRBJ1-1	-	-	CASSYPDTEAFF	TGTGCCAGCAGTTATCCGGACACTGAAGCTTTCTTT
TRBV30	TRBJ2-7	-	-	CAWSSDRLNEQYF	TGTGCCTGGAGCTCAGACAGGCTAAACGAGCAGTACTTC
TRBV29-1	TRBJ1-2	TRBD1	-	CSGGDRVDYGYTF	TGCAGCGGAGGGGACAGGGTAGACTATGGCTACACCTTC
TRBV7-6	TRBJ2-2	TRBD1	once	CASSLATGSGELFF	TGTGCCAGCAGCTTAGCGACAGGGTCCGGGGAGCTGTTTTTT
TRBV6-2/TRBV6-3	TRBJ1-5	-	-	CASSHGLVNQPQHF	TGTGCCAGCAGCCACGGGCTGGTCAATCAGCCCCAGCATTTT
TRBV9	TRBJ2-1	-	-	CASSDRVGPYNEQFF	TGTGCCAGCAGCGACCGGGTTGGACCCTACAATGAGCAGTTCTTC
TRBV29-1	TRBJ1-1	-	-	CSVDRGDTEAFF	TGCAGCGTTGACAGAGGTGACACTGAAGCTTTCTTT
TRBV14	TRBJ1-1	-	-	CASSFRHSLEAFF	TGTGCCAGCAGCTTCAGACACAGCCTTGAAGCTTTCTTT